The source of this TCR beta chain is a study of vaccination effects on CD4 cells after COVID-19. Study-wide results and caveats: Late post-vaccination samples showed marked contraction of infection- and vaccine-induced clones.

The protocol was immunoSEQ multiplex PCR, while the TCRdb copy is restricted to in-frame clones and leaves out a portion. The sample holds about 43,000 clones, around 81% seen once. Germline assignment: CDR1 LGHNT and CDR2 FRNRAP. The CDR3 is made up of 16 amino acids. The ends were cut back, 2 bases at V and 4 bases at J, with 16 bases in the middle. A note on this clone: Its matching antigen is unknown.

ViraFEST expansion of antigen-specific CD4+ T cells with viral peptide pools preceded sequencing. Researchers isolated CD4+ T cells once around 11 days of culture had elapsed. Vaccinated participants had no history of SARS-CoV-2 infection and tested negative for nucleocapsid antibodies. The J gene is TRBJ2-3, the V gene TRBV12-5, with a weak D call TRBD1 (5 bases). The material sequenced was CD4+ T cells from PBMCs cultured with SARS-CoV-2 spike peptides, taken before COVID-19 vaccination. The TCR was taken from a human donor who received a COVID-19 vaccine. The CDR3 DNA sequence: TGTGCTAGTGGTTTGCTGATCTTAGGGGTTTCAGATACGCAGTATTTT. Its translation: CASGLLILGVSDTQYF.